These 25 T cell receptor beta chains share one sample of origin, sequenced in a study of blood T cells in healthy people across ages. Next came a second PCR, run for roughly 6 to 11 cycles, which used a sample-barcoded 5' primer along with a J-beta primer mix. Each CDR3 protein gets one entry after TCRdb re-called the 5' RACE reads with MiXCR. The repertoire holds more than 800,000 distinct CDR3 sequences, with about 30% as singletons. Sequenced material: blood. The receptors were sampled from a woman at least 80 years old in good health.

This clonotype was counted a few times. This chain uses TRBV6-5 with TRBJ1-1, with 8 bases fitting TRBD1. Germline V gives CDR1 MNHEY, CDR2 SVGAGI. The CDR3 is made up of 13 amino acids. Trimming took 7 bases from V and 10 from J; bases not matched to a gene: 11. Written as DNA, the CDR3 is TGTGCCAGCAACCAAGCCGGGACAGGTGGAGCTTTCTTT. Translation gives CASNQAGTGGAFF.

Concerning this clonotype: This clone may be a read error of a much larger clone one base away. This chain uses TRBV7-2 with TRBJ2-1; D is ambiguous. CDR1 and CDR2 (germline): SGHTA, FQGNSA. V lost 2 bases, J lost 2 bases, and 7 bases lay in between. CDR3 length: 14 residues. The CDR3, as DNA: TGTGCCAGCAGCTTATACGACCCCTACAATGAGCAGTTCTTC. It codes for CASSLYDPYNEQFF.

This clonotype was picked up many times. The J gene is TRBJ2-3, the V gene TRBV9; D is tentatively TRBD1 or TRBD2 (5 bases each). Germline V gives CDR1 SGDLS, CDR2 YYNGEE. The length of the CDR3 is 16 residues. Trimming shortened V by 4 bases and J by 1 base, and 16 bases separated the two germline ends. CDR3 residues: CASSPRDQLGTDTQYF. DNA for the CDR3: TGTGCCAGCAGCCCACGGGACCAATTGGGCACAGATACGCAGTATTTT.

This clonotype was seen once. The chain uses TRBV20-1 and TRBJ2-7; 7 bases map to TRBD2. The CDR3 covers 13 residues. J was trimmed by 2 bases and V by 3 bases; bases with no gene match: 4. CDR1 and CDR2 from the germline V gene are DFQATT and SNEGSKA (reference sequence). CDR3: CSASLAGAYEQYF. The CDR3 DNA reads as TGCAGTGCTAGCCTCGCGGGGGCCTACGAGCAGTACTTC.

Worth noting for this clonotype: One junction end does not reproduce the germline sequence, and a read error may be involved. V gene TRBV7-6 combines with J gene TRBJ2-3; no definite D call. Per germline, CDR1 SGHVS and CDR2 FNYEAQ. CDR3 length equals 15 residues. The CDR3 protein is CANSLLANAPDTQYF. CDR3 nucleotides: TGTGCCAACAGCTTATTAGCAAATGCCCCAGATACGCAGTATTTT. Full variable domain (missing parts from reference TRBV7-6 and TRBJ2-3): GAGVSQSPRYKVTKRGQDVALRCDPISGHVSLYWYRQALGQGPEFLTYFNYEAQQDKSGLPNDRFSAERPEGSISTLTIQRTEQRDSAMYRCANSLLANAPDTQYFGPGTRLTVL.

This clonotype was recorded a few times. V gene TRBV9 combines with J gene TRBJ2-1; 11 nucleotides line up with TRBD2. The CDR3 runs 17 residues. V shed 3 bases and J 3 bases; nucleotides not matched to a gene: 8. CDR1 is SGDLS, CDR2 YYNGEE, per germline. CDR3: CASSAATLAGGYNEQFF. CDR3 bases: TGTGCCAGCAGCGCCGCGACTCTAGCGGGGGGCTACAATGAGCAGTTCTTC.

With regard to this clonotype: At one end, the junction sequence differs from germline, possibly due to a read error. This chain uses TRBV11-2 with TRBJ2-5; D remains unclear. The V gene's germline CDR1 is SGHAT and CDR2 FQNNGV. The CDR3 runs 12 residues. CDR3 residues: CASSLWEETQVF. CDR3 DNA sequence: TGTGCCAGCAGCTTATGGGAAGAGACCCAGGTCTTC. The full variable domain, its missing parts supplied by reference TRBV11-2 and TRBJ2-5, is EAGVAQSPRYKIIEKRQSVAFWCNPISGHATLYWYQQILGQGPKLLIQFQNNGVVDDSQLPKDRFSAERLKGVDSTLKIQPAKLEDSAVYLCASSLWEETQVFGPGTRLLVL.

This clonotype was seen more than once but under ten times. This chain links TRBV5-5 with TRBJ1-4; D remains ambiguous. Trimming took off 0 bases at V and 0 bases at J, with 15 bases between the two ends. Germline CDR1 SGHKS, CDR2 YYEKEE (reference sequence). The CDR3 extends over 18 amino acids. CDR3 loop: CASSLGRELRTTNEKLFF. The DNA of the CDR3 is TGTGCCAGCAGCTTGGGGAGGGAGCTTCGGACAACTAATGAAAAACTGTTTTTT.

This clonotype was counted only a few times. This chain connects TRBV2 to TRBJ1-4; D is unresolved. This CDR3 region has 12 residues. Deletions cut 4 bases from V and 10 bases from J, with 10 bases between. Germline values: CDR1 SNHLY, CDR2 FYNNEI. This CDR3 reads CASSVHAGKLFF. CDR3 sequence (DNA): TGTGCCAGCAGTGTCCATGCGGGAAAACTGTTTTTT.

This clonotype was seen ten or more times. V and J are TRBV6-5 and TRBJ2-5; a possible D gene is TRBD1 (6 bases). CDR3 length: 14 amino acids. The V end lost 2 bases, the J end lost 13 bases, and 20 bases lay between the germline ends. CDR1 and CDR2 from the germline V gene are MNHEY and SVGAGI. The CDR3 region is CASSYGQLTPETYF. The CDR3 bases are TGTGCCAGCAGTTACGGACAGCTAACCCCTGAGACGTACTTC.

This chain uses TRBV20-1 with TRBJ1-2; D gene ambiguous. V shed 0 bases and J shed 1 base, with 3 bases lying between them. The CDR3 covers 12 residues. Germline loops: CDR1 DFQATT, CDR2 SNEGSKA (reference sequence). CDR3 nucleotide sequence: TGCAGTGCTAGAGAGGTTAACTATGGCTACACCTTC. Translating it yields CSAREVNYGYTF.

The chain carries TRBV6-2 or TRBV6-3 and TRBJ2-5, with TRBD1 matching over 7 bases. This CDR3 is 14 amino acids long. The germline V gene encodes CDR1 MNHEY and CDR2 SVGEGT. Trimming cost V 6 bases and J 11 bases; bases outside gene matches: 15. The chain's CDR3 is CASRGQTLASEQYF. In nucleotides, the CDR3 is TGTGCCAGCAGGGGACAGACTCTAGCTTCTGAGCAGTACTTC.

This sequence joins TRBV28 and TRBJ2-7; D call uncertain. Per the germline V gene, CDR1 is MDHEN and CDR2 is SYDVKM. This CDR3 region has 14 residues. V lost 4 bases and J 3 bases, leaving 13 bases between the germline ends. This CDR3 reads CASSSSGLFYEQYF. Written as DNA, the CDR3 is TGTGCCAGCAGTTCCTCCGGCCTGTTCTACGAGCAGTACTTC.

The rearrangement links TRBV4-1 to TRBJ1-1, with D perhaps TRBD1 (6 bases). Germline V CDR1 and CDR2: MGHRA, YSYEKL. Trimming took 1 base from V and 1 from J, leaving 13 bases between them. The CDR3 length is 16 residues. CDR3 sequence (DNA): TGCGCCAGCAGCCAAGGGGGGCAGGGACGGAACACTGAAGCTTTCTTT. It yields the protein CASSQGGQGRNTEAFF.

Many counts were recorded for this clonotype. The rearrangement uses TRBV4-2 and TRBJ2-3; the D gene is possibly TRBD1 (6 bases). The V end was cut by 0 bases, the J end by 1 base, with 11 bases between. The CDR3 contains 16 residues. Germline loops: CDR1 LGHNA, CDR2 YNFKEQ. The CDR3: CASSQDQTGGTDTQYF. The CDR3 DNA is TGTGCCAGCAGCCAAGATCAGACAGGAGGCACAGATACGCAGTATTTT.

This clonotype came up once. The chain carries TRBV20-1 and TRBJ2-4, with 9 bases lining up with TRBD1. This CDR3 has 14 residues. Germline V lookup: CDR1 DFQATT, CDR2 SNEGSKA (reference sequence). Here the CDR3 DNA reads TGCAGCGGCGGACAGGGGACAGCCAAAAACATTCAGTACTTC. This sequence encodes CSGGQGTAKNIQYF.

J is TRBJ1-5 and V is TRBV18, with D perhaps matching TRBD1 (6 bases). The CDR3 loop spans 15 amino acids. Germline CDR1 is KGHSH and CDR2 is LQKENI. V lost 3 bases and J lost 5, with 14 bases in between. CDR3 in amino acids: CASSPSAGEYQPQHF. For the CDR3, the DNA is TGTGCCAGCTCACCGTCGGCAGGGGAATATCAGCCCCAGCATTTT.

The chain joins TRBV7-2 to TRBJ2-6, with TRBD1 as a possible D gene (5 bases). CDR1 SGHTA and CDR2 FQGNSA come from the germline V gene. The CDR3 contains 17 residues. Trimming took 6 bases from V and 0 from J, leaving 15 bases between them. The CDR3 loop reads CASRLRQTRSGANVLTF. CDR3 nucleotides: TGTGCCAGCAGGCTTCGACAGACACGCTCTGGGGCCAACGTCCTGACTTTC.

This clonotype was observed a few times. The chain uses TRBV7-2 and TRBJ2-2; D is unresolved. The CDR3 totals 15 residues. Trimming stripped 5 bases from V and 0 bases from J, with 10 bases between. In germline, CDR1 is SGHTA, CDR2 FQGNSA. CDR3 sequence: CASSPGLPNTGELFF. For the CDR3, the DNA is TGTGCCAGCAGCCCAGGATTGCCGAACACCGGGGAGCTGTTTTTT.

This clonotype was counted only a few times. The chain carries TRBV14 and TRBJ2-1; D is ambiguous. V lost 0 bases to trimming and J lost 15 bases, with 9 bases between them. CDR1 is SGHDN, CDR2 FVKESK, per germline. CDR3 length: 11 residues. CDR3 sequence reads: CASSQEGRPFF. CDR3 coding DNA: TGTGCCAGCAGCCAAGAAGGACGGCCGTTCTTC.

This clonotype was seen repeatedly, ten times or more. This could be a read error, since a much larger clone is one nucleotide away. The chain is built from TRBV20-1 and TRBJ2-7, with D possibly matching TRBD1 (5 bases). Trimming removed 3 bases at V and 2 bases at J, with 20 bases between. The germline V gene encodes CDR1 DFQATT and CDR2 SNEGSKA (reference sequence). The CDR3 is made up of 16 amino acids. CDR3 loop: CSASGMGQGSTYEQYF. CDR3 DNA: TGCAGTGCTAGCGGAATGGGCCAGGGATCTACCTACGAGCAGTACTTC.

This clonotype has a count of ten or more. The chain links TRBV5-5 to TRBJ2-3; no clear D. The CDR3 loop spans 15 amino acids. The ends were cut back, 4 bases at V and 2 bases at J, with 14 bases in the middle. Germline loops: CDR1 SGHKS, CDR2 YYEKEE (reference sequence). The CDR3 DNA follows: TGTGCCAGCAGCCAAATCCCGGATCTCACAGATACGCAGTATTTT. Its translation is CASSQIPDLTDTQYF. Drawing the rest from reference TRBV5-5 and TRBJ2-3, the complete variable domain is DAGVTQSPTHLIKTRGQQVTLRCSPISGHKSVSWYQQVLGQGPQFIFQYYEKEERGRGNFPDRFSARQFPNYSSELNVNALLLGDSALYLCASSQIPDLTDTQYFGPGTRLTVL.

The chain has TRBV20-1 and TRBJ1-1, with D perhaps matching TRBD1 (5 bases). The germline CDR1 and CDR2 sequences are DFQATT and SNEGSKA (reference sequence). Trimming stripped 2 bases from V and 5 bases from J, with 18 bases between. This CDR3 spans 15 amino acids. The CDR3 DNA reads as TGCAGTGCTAGACCCTACAGGACTTCGGGGACTGAAGCTTTCTTT. Amino acids: CSARPYRTSGTEAFF.

This chain connects TRBV18 to TRBJ1-1; D is unresolved. CDR1 is KGHSH, CDR2 LQKENI, per germline. The CDR3 is made up of 14 amino acids. V gave up 6 bases and J gave up 3 bases, with 14 bases separating them. The CDR3 here is CASSPVVADTEAFF. The DNA of the CDR3 is TGTGCCAGCTCCCCAGTGGTGGCGGACACTGAAGCTTTCTTT.

The sample holds many counts of this clonotype. The chain links TRBV7-8 to TRBJ1-2, with TRBD1 matching 7 bases. CDR1 SGHVS and CDR2 FQNEAQ come from the germline V gene. This CDR3 is built from 14 residues. The junction had 10 bases not matched to a gene; V was cut back by 8 bases and J by 4 bases. For the CDR3, the DNA is TGTGCCAGCTATGGGGGGGACAGCGTCTATGGCTACACCTTC. This encodes CASYGGDSVYGYTF.